This TCR beta chain is from a study of blood T cell repertoires in COVID-19. Across the whole study: Both acute and convalescent COVID-19 samples were obtained from the United States, Italy and Spain. Nucleic acid was either cDNA or gDNA, and it came from T cells, B-cell-depleted T cells, or PBMCs.

The CDR3 covers 15 residues. V was shortened by 4 bases and J by 5 bases, with 17 bases between the two germline ends. Germline V gene lookup returns CDR1 MNHEY and CDR2 SMNVEV (reference sequence). The data were produced by immunoSEQ multiplex PCR, yet TCRdb's version contains in-frame clones alone and is incomplete. There are about 170,000 clones in the sample; about 88% occur only once, and roughly 2% lies in the top ten. Sequenced sample: peripheral blood. V gene TRBV27 combines with J gene TRBJ1-2; D ambiguous. This sequence was found in a man in his forties or fifties who had recovered from COVID-19. Written as DNA, the CDR3 is TGTGCCAGCAGTTCACTCAACCCGCGGGGATATGGCTACACCTTC. Protein: CASSSLNPRGYGYTF.